This entry concerns a single T cell receptor beta chain. As yet, its antigen is unknown. Germline values: CDR1 MNHEY, CDR2 SVGAGI. Trimming removed 4 bases from V and 7 bases from J, with 13 bases in between. The CDR3 spans 14 residues. This sample was included in a study of cytomegalovirus exposure and HLA in healthy donors. About the research overall: The study's early data release held about 85 million unique TCRs from HLA-typed donors.

Findings and caveats of the study: The majority of CMV-associated TCR beta chains were reported as apparently HLA-restricted in a later analysis.

PCR involved 60 Vbeta and 13 Jbeta primers. Profiled with immunoSEQ multiplex PCR; TCRdb holds only in-frame clones, not every one. Its clone listing holds 150,000 to 200,000 clones. The source material was PBMCs. The gene calls are TRBV6-5 and TRBJ2-2; tentatively, D is TRBD2 (6 bases). The clonotype was recovered from a woman aged 60-75 years in good health and CMV-seronegative. The CDR3 sequence is CASSWDFLIGELFF. The CDR3 DNA follows: TGTGCCAGCAGTTGGGACTTCCTAATCGGGGAGCTGTTTTTT.